The present T cell receptor (beta chain) was sequenced within a study of shared clonotypes between healthy human individuals. Broader study findings: Clonotypes shared by all four donors outscored non-shared clonotypes in generation probability.

Details on this clone: The antigen remains undetermined. Distinct nucleotide sequences in the sample also encode this CDR3.

Germline trimming cut 1 base from V and 3 bases from J; bases unmatched to any gene: 0. Germline V gives CDR1 LGHNA, CDR2 YSLEER. The CDR3 is 13 amino acids. CD8 cells classed as naive were CD45RO-negative and positively selected for CCR7, excluding terminally differentiated effector memory CD45RA+ cells. The assay was immunoSEQ multiplex PCR, and TCRdb's table has in-frame clones only and misses some. Of about 1,900,000 clones listed, about 95% are singletons. What was sequenced was naive CD8+ T cells sorted from blood. This sequence was found in a man between 18 and 35 years old in good health. V usage is TRBV4-3 and J usage is TRBJ2-7, with 7 bases aligning to TRBD1. The DNA of the CDR3 is TGCGCCAGCAGCCAAGGGACAGGCTACGAGCAGTACTTC. Translated: CASSQGTGYEQYF.